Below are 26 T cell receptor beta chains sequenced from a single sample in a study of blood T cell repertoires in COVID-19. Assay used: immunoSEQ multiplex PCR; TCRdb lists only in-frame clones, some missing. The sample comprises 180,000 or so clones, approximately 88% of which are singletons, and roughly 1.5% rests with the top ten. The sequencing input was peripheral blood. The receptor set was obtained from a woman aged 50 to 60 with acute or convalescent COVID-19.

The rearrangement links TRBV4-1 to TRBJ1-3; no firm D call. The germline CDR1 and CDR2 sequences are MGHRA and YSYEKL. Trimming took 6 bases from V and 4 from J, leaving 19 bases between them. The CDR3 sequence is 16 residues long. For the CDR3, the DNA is TGCGCCAGCAGTCTCGAGAGTTACGCGGGGGGAAACACCATATATTTT. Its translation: CASSLESYAGGNTIYF.

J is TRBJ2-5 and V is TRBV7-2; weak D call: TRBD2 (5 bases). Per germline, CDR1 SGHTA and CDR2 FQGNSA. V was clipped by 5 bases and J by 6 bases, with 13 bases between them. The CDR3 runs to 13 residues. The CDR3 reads CASSPAGWKTQYF. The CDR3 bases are TGTGCCAGCAGCCCCGCGGGCTGGAAGACCCAGTACTTC.

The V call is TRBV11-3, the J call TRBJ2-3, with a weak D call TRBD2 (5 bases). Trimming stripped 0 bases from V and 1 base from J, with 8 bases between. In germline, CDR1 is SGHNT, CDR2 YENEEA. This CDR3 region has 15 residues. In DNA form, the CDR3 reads TGTGCCAGCAGCTTAGATCATAGCGGCACAGATACGCAGTATTTT. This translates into CASSLDHSGTDTQYF.

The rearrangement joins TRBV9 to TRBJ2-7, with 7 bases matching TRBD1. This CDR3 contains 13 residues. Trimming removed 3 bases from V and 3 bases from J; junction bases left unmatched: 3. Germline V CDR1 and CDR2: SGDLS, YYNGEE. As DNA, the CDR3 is TGTGCCAGCAGCGCGGGACAGCTCTACGAGCAGTACTTC. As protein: CASSAGQLYEQYF.

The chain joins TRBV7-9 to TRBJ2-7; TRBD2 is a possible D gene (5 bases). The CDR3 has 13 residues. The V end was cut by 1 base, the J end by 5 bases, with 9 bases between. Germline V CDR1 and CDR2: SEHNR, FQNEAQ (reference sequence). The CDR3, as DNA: TGTGCCAGCAGCTTAGTTTCCGGGAACGAGCAGTACTTC. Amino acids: CASSLVSGNEQYF.

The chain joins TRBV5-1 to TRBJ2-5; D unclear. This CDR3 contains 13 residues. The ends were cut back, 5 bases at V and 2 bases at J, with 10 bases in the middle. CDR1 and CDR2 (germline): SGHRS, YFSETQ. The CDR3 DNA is TGCGCCAGCAGATGGGCGCCACAAGAGACCCAGTACTTC. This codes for CASRWAPQETQYF.

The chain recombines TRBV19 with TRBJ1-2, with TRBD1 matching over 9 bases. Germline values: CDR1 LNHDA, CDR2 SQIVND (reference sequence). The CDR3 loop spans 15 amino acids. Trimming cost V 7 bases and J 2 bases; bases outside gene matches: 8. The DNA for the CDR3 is TGTGCCAGTACCGTGGACAGGGGCTACAACTATGGCTACACCTTC. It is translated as CASTVDRGYNYGYTF.

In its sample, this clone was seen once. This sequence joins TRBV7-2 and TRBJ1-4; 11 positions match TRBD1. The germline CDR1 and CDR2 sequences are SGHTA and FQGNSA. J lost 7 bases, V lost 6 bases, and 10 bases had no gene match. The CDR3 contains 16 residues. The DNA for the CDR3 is TGTGCCAGCAGTCAGGGTCCCGGGACAGGGGGTGAAAAACTGTTTTTT. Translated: CASSQGPGTGGEKLFF.

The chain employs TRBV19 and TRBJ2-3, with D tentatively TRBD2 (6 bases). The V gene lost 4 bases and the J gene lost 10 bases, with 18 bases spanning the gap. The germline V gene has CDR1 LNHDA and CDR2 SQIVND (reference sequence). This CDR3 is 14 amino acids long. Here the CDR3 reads CASSSPAGTGAQYF. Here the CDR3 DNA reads TGTGCCAGTAGTAGCCCCGCCGGGACTGGGGCGCAGTATTTT. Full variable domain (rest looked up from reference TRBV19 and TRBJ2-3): DGGITQSPKYLFRKEGQNVTLSCEQNLNHDAMYWYRQDPGQGLRLIYYSQIVNDFQKGDIAEGYSVSREKKESFPLTVTSAQKNPTAFYLCASSSPAGTGAQYFGPGTRLTVL.

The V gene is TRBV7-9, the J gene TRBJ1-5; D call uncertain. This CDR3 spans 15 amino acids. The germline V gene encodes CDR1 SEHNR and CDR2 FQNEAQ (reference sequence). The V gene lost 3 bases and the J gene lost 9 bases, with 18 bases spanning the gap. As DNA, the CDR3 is TGTGCCAGCAGCTTCGGACGGGAAGTGTTATGGCCCCAGCATTTT. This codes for CASSFGREVLWPQHF.

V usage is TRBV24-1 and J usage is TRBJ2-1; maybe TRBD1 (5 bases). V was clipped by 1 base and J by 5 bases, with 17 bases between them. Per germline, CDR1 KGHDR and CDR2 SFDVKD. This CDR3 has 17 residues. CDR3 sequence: CATSDFSGAVHDNEQFF. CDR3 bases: TGTGCCACCAGTGATTTCAGTGGGGCAGTCCACGACAATGAGCAGTTCTTC.

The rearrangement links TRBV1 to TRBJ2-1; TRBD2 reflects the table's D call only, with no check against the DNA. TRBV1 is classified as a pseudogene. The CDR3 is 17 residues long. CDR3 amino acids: CTSSQDWTSGTYNEQFF. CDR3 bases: TGCACCAGCAGCCAAGATTGGACTAGCGGAACCTACAATGAGCAGTTCTTC.

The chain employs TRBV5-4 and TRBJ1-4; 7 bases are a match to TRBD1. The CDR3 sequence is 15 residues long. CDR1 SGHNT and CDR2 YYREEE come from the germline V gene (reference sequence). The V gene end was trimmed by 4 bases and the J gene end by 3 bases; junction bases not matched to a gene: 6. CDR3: CASSAGQRANEKLFF. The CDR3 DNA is TGTGCCAGCAGCGCGGGACAGAGGGCTAATGAAAAACTGTTTTTT.

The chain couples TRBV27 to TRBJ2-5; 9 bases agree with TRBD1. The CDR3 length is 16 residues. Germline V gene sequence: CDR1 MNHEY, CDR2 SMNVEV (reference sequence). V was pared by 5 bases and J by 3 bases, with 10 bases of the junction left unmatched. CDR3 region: CASSHLSGTGKETQYF. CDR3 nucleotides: TGTGCCAGCAGTCACCTCTCCGGGACAGGGAAAGAGACCCAGTACTTC.

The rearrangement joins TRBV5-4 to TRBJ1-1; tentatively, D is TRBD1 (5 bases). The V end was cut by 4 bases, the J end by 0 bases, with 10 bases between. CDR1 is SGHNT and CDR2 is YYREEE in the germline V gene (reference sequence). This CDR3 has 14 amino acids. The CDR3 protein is CASSPGVLNTEAFF. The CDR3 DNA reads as TGTGCCAGCAGCCCGGGGGTATTGAACACTGAAGCTTTCTTT. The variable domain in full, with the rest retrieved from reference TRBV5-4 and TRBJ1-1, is ETGVTQSPTHLIKTRGQQVTLRCSSQSGHNTVSWYQQALGQGPQFIFQYYREEENGRGNFPPRFSGLQFPNYSSELNVNALELDDSALYLCASSPGVLNTEAFFGQGTRLTVV.

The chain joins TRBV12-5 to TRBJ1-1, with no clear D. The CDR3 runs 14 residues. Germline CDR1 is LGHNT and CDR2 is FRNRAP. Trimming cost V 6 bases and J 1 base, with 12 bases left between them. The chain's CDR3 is CASGPDGWNTEAFF. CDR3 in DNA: TGTGCTAGTGGCCCCGACGGGTGGAACACTGAAGCTTTCTTT.

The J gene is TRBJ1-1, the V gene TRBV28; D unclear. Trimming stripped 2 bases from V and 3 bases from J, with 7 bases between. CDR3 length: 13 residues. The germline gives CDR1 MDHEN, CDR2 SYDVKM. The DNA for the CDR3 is TGTGCCAGCAGTTTAGCCGGTTACACTGAAGCTTTCTTT. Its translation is CASSLAGYTEAFF.

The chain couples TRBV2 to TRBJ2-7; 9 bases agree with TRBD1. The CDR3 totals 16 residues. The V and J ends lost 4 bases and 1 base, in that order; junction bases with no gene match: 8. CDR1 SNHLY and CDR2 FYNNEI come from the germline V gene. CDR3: CASSALRQGGSYEQYF. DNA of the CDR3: TGTGCCAGCAGTGCCCTCCGACAGGGGGGGTCCTACGAGCAGTACTTC.

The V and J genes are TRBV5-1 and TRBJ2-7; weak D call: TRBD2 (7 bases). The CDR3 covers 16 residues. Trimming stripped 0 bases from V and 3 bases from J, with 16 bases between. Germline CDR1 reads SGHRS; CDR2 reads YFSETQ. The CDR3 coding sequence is TGCGCCAGCAGCTTGGAAGGGGGGGTCCTTTACTACGAGCAGTACTTC. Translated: CASSLEGGVLYYEQYF.

DNA for the CDR3: TGTGCCACCAGCCGGGACAGGGGCTTCGTATATGAGCAGTTCTTC. Encoded protein: CATSRDRGFVYEQFF. V and J are TRBV15 and TRBJ2-1; 10 bases are shared with TRBD1. J was trimmed by 8 bases and V by 5 bases; bases with no gene match: 9. Germline V gene sequence: CDR1 LNHNV, CDR2 YYDKDF (reference sequence). This CDR3 comprises 15 residues.

CDR3 DNA: TGTGCCAGCAGGAACAGAGCAACTAATGAAAAACTGTTTTTT. As protein: CASRNRATNEKLFF. This chain links TRBV25-1 with TRBJ1-4; D remains unclear. The CDR3 has 14 amino acids. The germline V gene has CDR1 MGHDK and CDR2 SYGVNS. Deletions cut 6 bases from V and 0 bases from J, with 8 bases between.

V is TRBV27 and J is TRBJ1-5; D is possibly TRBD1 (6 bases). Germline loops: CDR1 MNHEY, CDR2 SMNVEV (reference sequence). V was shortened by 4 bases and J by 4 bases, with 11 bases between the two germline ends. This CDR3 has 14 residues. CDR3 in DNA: TGTGCCAGCAGTTCCCTCACAGGGAATCAGCCCCAGCATTTT. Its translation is CASSSLTGNQPQHF.

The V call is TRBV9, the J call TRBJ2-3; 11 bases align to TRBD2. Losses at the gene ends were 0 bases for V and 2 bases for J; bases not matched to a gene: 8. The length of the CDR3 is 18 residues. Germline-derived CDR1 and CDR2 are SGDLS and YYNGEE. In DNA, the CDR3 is TGTGCCAGCAGCGTAGGGCCTAGCGGGAGGTTTTACACAGATACGCAGTATTTT. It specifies CASSVGPSGRFYTDTQYF.

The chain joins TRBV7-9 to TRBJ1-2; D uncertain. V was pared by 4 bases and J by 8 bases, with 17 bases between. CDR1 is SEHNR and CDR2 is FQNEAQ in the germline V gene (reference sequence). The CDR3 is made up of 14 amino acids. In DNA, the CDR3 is TGTGCCAGCAGCTCTAATCGGGCCCCGGGAGGCTACACCTTC. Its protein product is CASSSNRAPGGYTF. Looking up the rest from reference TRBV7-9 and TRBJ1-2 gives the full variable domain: DTGVSQNPRHKITKRGQNVTFRCDPISEHNRLYWYRQTLGQGPEFLTYFQNEAQLEKSRLLSDRFSAERPKGSFSTLEIQRTEQGDSAMYLCASSSNRAPGGYTFGSGTRLTVV.

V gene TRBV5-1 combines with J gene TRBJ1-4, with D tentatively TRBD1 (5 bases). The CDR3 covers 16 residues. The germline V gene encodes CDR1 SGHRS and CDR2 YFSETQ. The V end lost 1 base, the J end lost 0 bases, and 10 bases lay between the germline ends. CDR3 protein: CASSLQGPATNEKLFF. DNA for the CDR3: TGCGCCAGCAGCTTGCAGGGCCCTGCAACTAATGAAAAACTGTTTTTT.

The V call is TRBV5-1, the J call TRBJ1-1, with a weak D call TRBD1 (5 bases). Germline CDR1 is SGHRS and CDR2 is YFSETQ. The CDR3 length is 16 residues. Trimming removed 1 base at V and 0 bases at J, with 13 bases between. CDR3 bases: TGCGCCAGCAGCTTGTTTGGGGGAGGGGTGAACACTGAAGCTTTCTTT. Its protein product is CASSLFGGGVNTEAFF.